This T cell receptor (beta chain) appears in the sequencing data of a study of T cells after yellow fever vaccination. Study observations and caveats: A limited proportion of clonotypes was detected within both the CD4 and CD8 compartments.

This clonotype was counted only a few times. What it recognizes is unknown. The CDR3 is made up of 12 amino acids. Germline assignment: CDR1 SGHRS and CDR2 YFSETQ. Trimming pared 5 bases from V and 7 bases from J, leaving 10 bases between. TCRdb re-analysed the 5' RACE reads in MiXCR, keeping a single row per CDR3 protein. The sample yields 300,000 or so distinct CDR3 sequences, about 6.9% seen once. This sample comprised PBMCs, obtained roughly seven weeks after the first yellow fever vaccination. This clonotype originated in a man aged 18 to 30 who received the YFV17D yellow fever vaccine. The rearrangement uses TRBV5-1 and TRBJ2-1; maybe TRBD2 (5 bases). CDR3 coding DNA: TGCGCCAGCAGTCGAAGGGAGAATGAGCAGTTCTTC. Amino acids: CASSRRENEQFF.